The present T cell receptor (beta chain) was sequenced within a study of PD-1 blockade in classical Hodgkin lymphoma. General observations from the study: With respect to the repertoire differences, their causes, possibly disease activity or prior therapy, remain undefined. It was reported that newly diagnosed patients had less baseline TCR diversity than healthy donors.

Sequencing was performed with immunoSEQ multiplex PCR; in TCRdb, only in-frame clones are kept and a portion is missing. The data hold tens of thousands of clones, with around 94% observed a single time. Time point described: newly diagnosed, previously untreated cHL patient sample. The study compared against PBMCs from newly diagnosed, untreated classical Hodgkin lymphoma. Trimming stripped 0 bases from V and 7 bases from J, with 5 bases between. CDR1 and CDR2 from the germline V gene are SGHRS and YFSETQ. The CDR3 is 11 residues long. A note on this clone: Its antigen is as yet unknown.

The sequence was collected from a human donor with classical Hodgkin lymphoma. Material: peripheral blood mononuclear cells (PBMCs). The genes are TRBV5-1 and TRBJ2-7; unclear D gene. CDR3 amino acids: CASSLEWEQYF. The CDR3 nucleotides are TGCGCCAGCAGCTTGGAATGGGAGCAGTACTTC.